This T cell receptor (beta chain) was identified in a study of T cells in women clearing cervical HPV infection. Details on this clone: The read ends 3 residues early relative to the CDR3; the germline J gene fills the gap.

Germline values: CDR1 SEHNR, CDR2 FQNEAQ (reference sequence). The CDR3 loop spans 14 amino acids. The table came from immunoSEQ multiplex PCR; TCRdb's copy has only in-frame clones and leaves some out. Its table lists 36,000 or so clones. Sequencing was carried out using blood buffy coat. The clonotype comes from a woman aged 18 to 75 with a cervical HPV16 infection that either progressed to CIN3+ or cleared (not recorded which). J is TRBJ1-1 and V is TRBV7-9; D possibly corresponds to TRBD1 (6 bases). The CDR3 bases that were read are TGTGCCAGCAGCCAGAGCGGGGGGGCGGAGACA. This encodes CASSQSGGAET. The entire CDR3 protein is CASSQSGGAETAFF.